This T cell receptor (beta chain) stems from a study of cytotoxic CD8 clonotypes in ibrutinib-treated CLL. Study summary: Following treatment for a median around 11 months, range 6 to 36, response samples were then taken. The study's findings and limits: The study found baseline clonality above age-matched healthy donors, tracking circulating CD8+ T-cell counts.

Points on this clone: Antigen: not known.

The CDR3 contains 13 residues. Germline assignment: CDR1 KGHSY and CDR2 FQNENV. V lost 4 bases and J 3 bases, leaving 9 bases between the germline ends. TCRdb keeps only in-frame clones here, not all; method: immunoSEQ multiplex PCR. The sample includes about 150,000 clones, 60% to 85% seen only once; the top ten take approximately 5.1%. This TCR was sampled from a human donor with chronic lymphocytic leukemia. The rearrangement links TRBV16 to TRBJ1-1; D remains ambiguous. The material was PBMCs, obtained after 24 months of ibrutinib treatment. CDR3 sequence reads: CASSPQADTEAFF. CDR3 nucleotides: TGTGCCAGCAGCCCCCAAGCAGACACTGAAGCTTTCTTT.